Listed below are T cell receptor beta chains from one sample, sequenced in a study of lung T cells in sarcoidosis with Löfgren's syndrome. TCRdb redid the calling of the reads with MiXCR, one entry per CDR3 protein. This table has tens of thousands of distinct CDR3 sequences, over 20% appearing once. The sample consisted of CD4+ T cells from PBMCs. These receptors all come from a human donor with sarcoidosis (Löfgren's syndrome or another form), or a control subject (not recorded which). CDR3s include the opening cysteine and the closing phenylalanine or tryptophan. D genes are given only for firm matches. The size of a clone is reported for some rows only, either as once, few or many, or as a class for expanded clones.

j_call: TRBJ1-1
d_call: NA
v_call: TRBV18
clone_size: NA
cdr3_aa: CASSPRMGGVNTEAFF
cdr3_nt: TGTGCCAGCTCACCACGTATGGGGGGGGTTAACACTGAAGCTTTCTTT

j_call: TRBJ1-1
d_call: NA
v_call: TRBV5-1
clone_size: few
cdr3_aa: CASSLDQGNTEAFF
cdr3_nt: TGCGCCAGCAGCTTGGACCAGGGGAACACTGAAGCTTTCTTT

j_call: TRBJ2-1
d_call: TRBD2
v_call: TRBV3-1
clone_size: NA
cdr3_aa: CASSQRDGGNEQFF
cdr3_nt: TGTGCCAGCAGCCAGAGGGACGGGGGGAATGAGCAGTTCTTC

j_call: TRBJ2-1
d_call: TRBD1
v_call: TRBV12-3/TRBV12-4
clone_size: NA
cdr3_aa: CASREAGTGGNEQFF
cdr3_nt: TGTGCCAGCAGAGAGGCCGGGACAGGGGGCAATGAGCAGTTCTTC

j_call: TRBJ2-7
d_call: TRBD1
v_call: TRBV6-1
clone_size: many
cdr3_aa: CASSTGDYEQYF
cdr3_nt: TGTGCCAGCAGCACAGGGGATTACGAGCAGTACTTC

j_call: TRBJ1-4
d_call: NA
v_call: TRBV20-1
clone_size: many
cdr3_aa: CSGGRGNEKLFF
cdr3_nt: TGCTCCGGGGGCAGGGGAAATGAAAAACTGTTTTTT

j_call: TRBJ1-1
d_call: NA
v_call: TRBV27
clone_size: many
cdr3_aa: CASRLTGGAGLFSEAFF
cdr3_nt: TGTGCCAGCAGGTTAACGGGGGGGGCGGGTCTATTTTCTGAAGCTTTCTTT

j_call: TRBJ1-1
d_call: NA
v_call: TRBV18
clone_size: many
cdr3_aa: CASSPQASYEAFF
cdr3_nt: TGTGCCAGCTCACCCCAGGCGAGCTATGAAGCTTTCTTT

j_call: TRBJ1-6
d_call: NA
v_call: TRBV28
clone_size: many
cdr3_aa: CASSLERGNSPLHF
cdr3_nt: TGTGCCAGCAGCCTTGAAAGAGGAAATTCACCCCTCCACTTT

j_call: TRBJ2-3
d_call: NA
v_call: TRBV7-2
clone_size: many
cdr3_aa: CASQAPSSDTQYF
cdr3_nt: TGTGCCAGCCAAGCCCCGTCATCAGATACGCAGTATTTT

j_call: TRBJ1-5
d_call: TRBD1
v_call: TRBV20-1
clone_size: many
cdr3_aa: CSARTGSSNQPQHF
cdr3_nt: TGCAGTGCGCGGACAGGCAGCAGCAATCAGCCCCAGCATTTT

j_call: TRBJ1-6
d_call: NA
v_call: TRBV7-8
clone_size: NA
cdr3_aa: CASSLPESPLHF
cdr3_nt: TGTGCCAGCAGCCTACCTGAATCACCCCTCCACTTT

j_call: TRBJ2-7
d_call: TRBD1
v_call: TRBV5-4
clone_size: NA
cdr3_aa: CASSSGRDRTYEQYF
cdr3_nt: TGTGCCAGCAGCTCTGGCCGGGACAGGACCTACGAGCAGTACTTC

j_call: TRBJ1-2
d_call: NA
v_call: TRBV2
clone_size: NA
cdr3_aa: CASSDQGIGYTF
cdr3_nt: TGTGCCAGCAGTGACCAGGGAATTGGCTACACCTTC

j_call: TRBJ1-1
d_call: NA
v_call: TRBV20-1
clone_size: many
cdr3_aa: CSATGQRYTEAFF
cdr3_nt: TGCAGTGCAACGGGACAACGGTACACTGAAGCTTTCTTT

j_call: TRBJ1-1
d_call: NA
v_call: TRBV19
clone_size: few
cdr3_aa: CASSLDGAVFTEAFF
cdr3_nt: TGTGCCAGTAGTCTCGACGGAGCAGTGTTCACTGAAGCTTTCTTT

j_call: TRBJ1-3
d_call: NA
v_call: TRBV10-3
clone_size: many
cdr3_aa: CAISESSSPGNTIYF
cdr3_nt: TGTGCCATCAGTGAAAGTTCGTCCCCTGGAAACACCATATATTTT

j_call: TRBJ2-3
d_call: NA
v_call: TRBV28
clone_size: many
cdr3_aa: CASRLTGTDTQYF
cdr3_nt: TGTGCCAGCAGGTTGACGGGCACAGATACGCAGTATTTT

j_call: TRBJ2-5
d_call: NA
v_call: TRBV9
clone_size: once
cdr3_aa: CASSVAPGAQGVQYF
cdr3_nt: TGTGCCAGCAGCGTAGCTCCAGGGGCACAAGGGGTCCAGTACTTC

j_call: TRBJ2-3
d_call: NA
v_call: TRBV5-8
clone_size: few
cdr3_aa: CASSLAPESTDTQYF
cdr3_nt: TGTGCCAGCAGCTTGGCCCCAGAGAGCACAGATACGCAGTATTTT

j_call: TRBJ1-2
d_call: NA
v_call: TRBV28
clone_size: NA
cdr3_aa: CASRAGGRYYGYTF
cdr3_nt: TGTGCCAGCAGAGCGGGGGGGCGCTACTATGGCTACACCTTC

j_call: TRBJ1-4
d_call: NA
v_call: TRBV15
clone_size: many
cdr3_aa: CATSKGGGRSNEKLFF
cdr3_nt: TGTGCCACCAGCAAGGGGGGGGGTCGATCTAATGAAAAACTGTTTTTT

j_call: TRBJ2-7
d_call: NA
v_call: TRBV18
clone_size: NA
cdr3_aa: CASSPQQGVGYEQYF
cdr3_nt: TGTGCCAGCTCGCCACAACAAGGGGTAGGGTACGAGCAGTACTTC

j_call: TRBJ2-5
d_call: NA
v_call: TRBV27
clone_size: many
cdr3_aa: CASSLGSGVRLETQYF
cdr3_nt: TGTGCCAGCAGTTTAGGATCGGGGGTCAGATTAGAGACCCAGTACTTC

j_call: TRBJ1-5
d_call: NA
v_call: TRBV12-3/TRBV12-4
clone_size: many
cdr3_aa: CASSLTENQPQHF
cdr3_nt: TGTGCCAGCAGTCTGACAGAGAATCAGCCCCAGCATTTT

j_call: TRBJ1-2
d_call: TRBD1
v_call: TRBV20-1
clone_size: many
cdr3_aa: CSARPTGKVSDTGYTF
cdr3_nt: TGCAGTGCTAGGCCGACAGGGAAGGTGTCGGATACTGGCTACACCTTC

j_call: TRBJ1-6
d_call: NA
v_call: TRBV20-1
clone_size: many
cdr3_aa: CSAGPGSPLHF
cdr3_nt: TGCAGTGCTGGTCCGGGTTCACCCCTCCACTTT

j_call: TRBJ2-1
d_call: NA
v_call: TRBV7-3
clone_size: NA
cdr3_aa: CASSSEALSSYNEQFF
cdr3_nt: TGTGCCAGCAGCTCGGAAGCCCTTAGCTCCTACAATGAGCAGTTCTTC

j_call: TRBJ2-3
d_call: NA
v_call: TRBV2
clone_size: many
cdr3_aa: CASSEVGTTDTQYF
cdr3_nt: TGTGCCAGCAGTGAAGTTGGGACCACAGATACGCAGTATTTT

j_call: TRBJ2-1
d_call: TRBD2
v_call: TRBV7-9
clone_size: many
cdr3_aa: CASSLAAWREGPNEQFF
cdr3_nt: TGTGCCAGCAGCTTAGCGGCTTGGAGGGAGGGTCCCAATGAGCAGTTCTTC

j_call: TRBJ2-5
d_call: TRBD2
v_call: TRBV11-2
clone_size: few
cdr3_aa: CASSLKRGGPRETQYF
cdr3_nt: TGTGCCAGCAGCTTAAAGCGGGGGGGCCCCCGGGAGACCCAGTACTTC

j_call: TRBJ2-2
d_call: NA
v_call: TRBV4-1
clone_size: many
cdr3_aa: CASSHKPGLQNTGELFF
cdr3_nt: TGCGCCAGCAGCCACAAGCCGGGACTCCAAAACACCGGGGAGCTGTTTTTT

j_call: TRBJ1-3
d_call: NA
v_call: TRBV6-6
clone_size: many
cdr3_aa: CASSFSTDRVYF
cdr3_nt: TGTGCCAGCAGTTTCTCGACAGATCGGGTTTATTTT

j_call: TRBJ2-3
d_call: NA
v_call: TRBV5-1
clone_size: NA
cdr3_aa: CASSLGLSTDTQYF
cdr3_nt: TGCGCCAGCAGCTTGGGACTTAGTACAGATACGCAGTATTTT

j_call: TRBJ2-7
d_call: NA
v_call: TRBV3-1
clone_size: NA
cdr3_aa: CASSPTGNRDEQYF
cdr3_nt: TGTGCCAGCAGCCCCACGGGGAACAGGGACGAGCAGTACTTC

j_call: TRBJ1-6
d_call: NA
v_call: TRBV19
clone_size: NA
cdr3_aa: CASSPVGVNSPLHF
cdr3_nt: TGTGCCAGTAGTCCGGTTGGGGTCAATTCACCCCTCCACTTT

j_call: TRBJ2-1
d_call: TRBD2
v_call: TRBV20-1
clone_size: medium-sized
cdr3_aa: CSAKGLAGAAINHHEQFF
cdr3_nt: TGCAGTGCGAAGGGACTAGCGGGGGCCGCCATAAACCATCATGAGCAGTTCTTC

j_call: TRBJ2-3
d_call: TRBD2
v_call: TRBV11-1
clone_size: NA
cdr3_aa: CASKREGPRYTQYF
cdr3_nt: TGTGCCAGCAAGAGGGAGGGCCCCCGATATACGCAGTATTTT

j_call: TRBJ2-2
d_call: NA
v_call: TRBV4-2
clone_size: many
cdr3_aa: CASSLLLGGASPITNTGELFF
cdr3_nt: TGTGCCAGCAGCCTCCTCCTAGGGGGGGCTTCACCTATAACGAACACCGGGGAGCTGTTTTTT